The rows below give T cell receptor beta chains drawn from one sample of a study of cytomegalovirus exposure and HLA in healthy donors. Profiling relied on immunoSEQ multiplex PCR, and the TCRdb table lists in-frame clones only, not all of them. Among fewer than 90,000 clones listed, roughly 80% were seen once. Sequencing used PBMCs. The receptors derive from a woman between 18 and 30 years old in good health and CMV-seropositive. Each CDR3 is given with its conserved first and last residue. D genes are given only for firm matches. Expanded clones get a size class; other rows say once, few or many, or leave the size out.

v_gene,d_gene,abundance,j_gene,CDR3nt,CDR3aa
TRBV4-1,.,few,TRBJ1-6,TGCGCCAGCAGCCAAGAGTATTTAGGGGATAATTCACCCCTCCACTTT,CASSQEYLGDNSPLHF
TRBV6-4,.,.,TRBJ1-1,TGTGCCAGCACCTGGGGCCGGGAGATGAACACTGAAGCTTTCTTT,CASTWGREMNTEAFF
TRBV5-4,.,.,TRBJ2-3,TGTGCCAGCAGCTTGGGGGGTACCCTGAGGGCAGATACGCAGTATTTT,CASSLGGTLRADTQYF
TRBV15,.,.,TRBJ2-7,TGTGCCACCAGCAGAGTCCCCCCCCAGGCGAGCTCCTACGAGCAGTACTTC,CATSRVPPQASSYEQYF
TRBV7-3,.,.,TRBJ2-2,TGTGCCAGCAGCTTAATGGCAGGGCCGGACACCGGGGAGCTGTTTTTT,CASSLMAGPDTGELFF
TRBV4-2,TRBD2,.,TRBJ2-3,TGTGCCAGCAGCCAAGTGGACATGTCTAGCGGGGGGGCGATAGATACGCAGTATTTT,CASSQVDMSSGGAIDTQYF
TRBV5-1,TRBD1,.,TRBJ1-5,TGCGCCAGCAGCTTGGCCGGGACAGAGGGGCCCCAGCATTTT,CASSLAGTEGPQHF
TRBV5-1,TRBD2,.,TRBJ2-3,TGCGCCTCCGGGACTAGCGGGACCCCACGAGATACGCAGTATTTT,CASGTSGTPRDTQYF
TRBV5-6,.,.,TRBJ1-1,TGTGCCAGCACCTTGGACGAGGACACTGAAGCTTTCTTT,CASTLDEDTEAFF
TRBV7-9,.,few,TRBJ1-1,TGTGCCAGCAGCTTACCCCGGGGGAGTAAGACCACTGAAGCTTTCTTT,CASSLPRGSKTTEAFF
TRBV27,.,.,TRBJ1-5,TGTGCCAGCAGTTTAGCACGGGGCAATCAGCCCCAGCATTTT,CASSLARGNQPQHF
TRBV5-1,.,.,TRBJ1-2,TGCGCCAGCAGCCCCTTTGAGGACTCCTATGGCTACACCTTC,CASSPFEDSYGYTF
TRBV19,.,.,TRBJ1-4,TGTGCCAGTAGTCAAGCGGGGCAGGGTACGGAAAAACTGTTTTTT,CASSQAGQGTEKLFF